This T cell receptor beta chain emerged from a study of blood T cells in healthy people across ages. Total RNA extracted from each sample amounted to at least 6 micrograms. Overall study results and limits: Donor CMV status was unknown, possibly confounding expanded clonotype changes. Without sorted subsets, naive and antigen-experienced compartments could not be conclusively compared. With naive T cell percentage, TCR beta diversity showed a strong correlation.

About this clonotype: Its antigen remains unidentified.

Primers used in a second PCR of about 7 to 12 cycles were a sample-barcoded 5' primer and a J-beta primer mix. TCRdb itself ran the 5' RACE reads through MiXCR, one entry per CDR3 protein. Of nearly 800,000 distinct CDR3 sequences in the sample, roughly three fifths were seen once. The receptor was derived from a man aged 35 to 55 in good health. The sample consisted of blood.

CDR3 DNA: TGTGCCAGCAGCGTAGCTACAGCGGAAGAGACCCAGTACTTC. Its protein product is CASSVATAEETQYF. The chain employs TRBV9 and TRBJ2-5; D may be TRBD2 (5 bases). There are 14 residues in the CDR3. Trimming removed 0 bases at V and 3 bases at J, with 9 bases between. The germline V gene has CDR1 SGDLS and CDR2 YYNGEE.